This T cell receptor beta chain was found in a study of beta chain features in type 1 diabetes. Study outcomes and limitations: There were fewer insertions and more deletions at the VDJ junctions of type 1 diabetes patients. The analysis here could not establish whether HLA type shapes TCRB rearrangement.

Averaging approximately 0.11 L, one heparinised blood draw came from each individual donor. The investigators reverse transcribed all of the isolated RNA, so they sequenced expressed TCRB transcripts. The assay was immunoSEQ multiplex PCR, and TCRdb's table has in-frame clones only and misses some. In the table there are 130,000 or so clones, about 9.7% of which are singletons. This clone came up a few times. The target antigen is unknown. The CDR3 is 15 amino acids. The source material was central memory CD4+ T cells from blood. This sequence was found in a woman between 35 and 50 years old in good health. The V call is TRBV21-1, the J call TRBJ1-6; TRBD1 is taken as the D call from the table, unchecked against the DNA. TRBV21-1 constitutes a pseudogene. The CDR3 DNA is TGTGCCAGCAGTTACCCCGGGACAGAGAATTCACCCCTCCACTTT. It specifies CASSYPGTENSPLHF.